This T cell receptor (beta chain) emerged from a study of regulatory T cells in long-lasting Graves disease. Whole-study findings and limits: There were preferences for TRBV28, TRBJ1-2 and TRBJ2-5 in persistent disease. Persistent patients shared fewer than 3,500 public clonotypes among themselves. Newly diagnosed patients shared fewer, at about 890.

Worth noting for this clonotype: Antigen specificity is unknown.

iRepertoire HTBI primers and Arm-PCR of CDR3 regions built TCR beta libraries. Per the authors' pipeline: More than 55 TRBV and approximately 13 TRBJ segments were identified across samples. TCRdb itself ran the multiplex PCR reads through MiXCR, one entry per CDR3 protein. The V and J calls come from TCRdb's annotation, not from the publication. This sample yields 400,000 to 600,000 distinct CDR3 sequences, of which about 22% are seen a single time; over 6% belongs to the top ten. The CDR3 contains 15 residues. V was trimmed by 6 bases and J by 7 bases, leaving 24 bases between them. The germline gives CDR1 DFQATT, CDR2 SNEGSKA (reference sequence). Specified time point: persistent/refractory GD, antithyroid drugs over 5 years with positive TRAb. RNA extracted from PBMCs served as the sequencing template.

The clonotype comes from a female donor with Graves disease. The source material was peripheral blood mononuclear cells (PBMCs), sampled when the disease was refractory, from a patient treated with antithyroid drugs. The rearrangement joins TRBV20-1 to TRBJ1-1; a possible D gene is TRBD1 (6 bases). CDR3 sequence (DNA): TGCAGTGCCCCGGCGGCAGGGGTGGCCCAGAGTGAAGCTTTCTTT. As protein: CSAPAAGVAQSEAFF.